In this sample, the clone carrying this T cell receptor beta chain turned up once. The sample belongs to a study of OX40 agonist ivuxolimab in advanced cancers. Produced via immunoSEQ multiplex PCR; TCRdb's table is partial and in-frame only. The table lists 30,000 to 40,000 clones, roughly 87% of them singletons, with under 20% in the top ten. The germline CDR1 and CDR2 sequences are MGHRA and YSYEKL. V was cut by 3 bases and J by 3 bases, with 15 bases left in between. The length of the CDR3 is 16 residues. Sequencing used CD4+ or CD8+ T cells sorted from blood, obtained in a trial of the OX40 agonist ivuxolimab. The receptor comes from an adult with an advanced solid tumor such as melanoma, head and neck, liver or kidney cancer. The chain carries TRBV4-1 and TRBJ2-1, with D tentatively TRBD1 (5 bases). CDR3 coding DNA: TGCGCCAGCAGCCACCTAGGCACAGGTGTCTACAATGAGCAGTTCTTC. The encoded protein is CASSHLGTGVYNEQFF.